The entry below describes one TCR beta chain. No antigen is known for it. TCRalpha and TCRbeta cDNA went through nested PCRs of approximately 17 and 9 cycles, two in total. TCRdb reanalyzed the 5' RACE reads and collapses them to one entry per CDR3 protein, without DNA. Listed are approximately 420,000 distinct CDR3 sequences; around 2.5% falls within the top ten. This entry is derived from a study of monozygotic twins with inflammatory bowel disease. Points from the study as a whole: A reduction in TCRbeta diversity (inverse Simpson) was seen in IBD patients relative to healthy co-twins. IBD patients shared fewer clonotypes with other individuals than healthy twins, especially patients with disease activity signs.

The CDR3 is 13 residues long. The clonotype originates from a human donor with ulcerative colitis or Crohn's disease, or a healthy co-twin of an affected twin (not recorded which). The chain carries TRBV12-3 or TRBV12-4 and TRBJ2-1. Source material: blood. The CDR3 region is CASSLFWDNEQFF.